Described below is a single TCR beta chain sequence and its context. This same CDR3 is encoded by further DNA sequences in the sample. This sample was included in a study of technical replicates of blood from a few donors. TCRdb's copy holds only in-frame clones and misses some; the assay was immunoSEQ multiplex PCR. This table has 95,000 to 100,000 clones, just over 95% appearing once. The length of the CDR3 is 14 residues. V lost 2 bases to trimming and J lost 1 base, with 9 bases between them. Germline CDR1 MNHEY, CDR2 SVGAGI. This chain links TRBV6-5 with TRBJ2-7, with TRBD1 as a possible D gene (5 bases). The sequence was obtained from a human donor in good health. The source material was T cells isolated from PBMCs. The CDR3 is CASSYGQGSYEQYF. The CDR3 nucleotides are TGTGCCAGCAGTTACGGGCAGGGATCCTACGAGCAGTACTTC.